Below, 32 T cell receptor beta chains from the same sample are listed, as sequenced in a study of cytomegalovirus exposure and HLA in healthy donors. PCR employed 60 Vbeta and 13 Jbeta primers. The method was immunoSEQ multiplex PCR; TCRdb's version includes in-frame clones alone and lacks a portion of them. The table lists more than 55,000 clones, about 74% of them singletons. Material for sequencing was PBMCs. The receptor set was obtained from a woman in her sixties in good health and CMV-seropositive.

The V call is TRBV7-8, the J call TRBJ2-5; 7 bases map to TRBD1. CDR1 is SGHVS and CDR2 is FQNEAQ in the germline V gene. The CDR3 has 14 residues. The V gene end was trimmed by 5 bases and the J gene end by 3 bases; junction bases not matched to a gene: 6. Here the CDR3 reads CASSRQGGKETQYF. In nucleotides, the CDR3 is TGTGCCAGCAGCCGACAGGGTGGGAAAGAGACCCAGTACTTC.

The V call is TRBV9, the J call TRBJ2-7; 11 bases line up with TRBD2. Germline-derived CDR1 and CDR2 are SGDLS and YYNGEE. This CDR3 has 16 residues. The J segment lost 4 bases and the V segment lost 0 bases, leaving 6 bases of the junction unmatched. CDR3: CASSVGDSGGAYEQYF. For the CDR3, the DNA is TGTGCCAGCAGCGTAGGAGATAGCGGGGGGGCATACGAGCAGTACTTC.

The rearrangement joins TRBV9 to TRBJ2-3; 8 bases map to TRBD1. CDR3 length equals 16 residues. Germline values: CDR1 SGDLS, CDR2 YYNGEE. V gave up 4 bases and J gave up 3 bases; unmatched junction bases: 10. CDR3: CASSSDQGALTDTQYF. DNA for the CDR3: TGTGCCAGCAGCTCCGACCAGGGGGCGTTAACAGATACGCAGTATTTT. The full variable domain, completed using reference TRBV9 and TRBJ2-3, is DSGVTQTPKHLITATGQRVTLRCSPRSGDLSVYWYQQSLDQGLQFLIQYYNGEERAKGNILERFSAQQFPDLHSELNLSSLELGDSALYFCASSSDQGALTDTQYFGPGTRLTVL.

The genes are TRBV10-2 and TRBJ2-3, with 7 bases lining up with TRBD2. The trim removed 0 bases at V and 5 bases at J, leaving 11 bases unmatched. Germline assignment: CDR1 WSHSY and CDR2 SAAADI. The CDR3 sequence is 17 residues long. The CDR3 DNA follows: TGCGCCAGCAGTGAGTCGACGGCTAGCGGTCCGCTAGATACGCAGTATTTT. Protein: CASSESTASGPLDTQYF.

V and J are TRBV5-4 and TRBJ2-3; the match to TRBD2 covers 12 bases. V lost 2 bases, J lost 0 bases, and 10 bases stayed unmatched. The CDR3 covers 19 residues. The V gene's germline CDR1 is SGHNT and CDR2 YYREEE (reference sequence). The CDR3 DNA is TGTGCCAGCAGCTTTTCGATTCTAGCGGGAGGGGAGAGCACAGATACGCAGTATTTT. Encoded protein: CASSFSILAGGESTDTQYF.

This chain joins TRBV15 and TRBJ1-1; 11 bases fit TRBD1. Germline CDR1 and CDR2: LNHNV and YYDKDF (reference sequence). The CDR3 covers 14 residues. V trimming: 3 bases; J trimming: 5 bases; junction bases outside the gene matches: 2. The CDR3 region has the DNA TGTGCCACCAGCAGGGGGACAGGGGGTACTGAAGCTTTCTTT. Its protein is CATSRGTGGTEAFF.

About this clone: The missing conserved phenylalanine or tryptophan at the end of this CDR3 makes a read error likely. CDR3 amino acids: CASSSGQDQPQHV. In DNA, the CDR3 is TGTGCCAGCAGCTCCGGACAGGATCAGCCCCAGCATGTT. This chain uses TRBV5-4 with TRBJ1-5, with 7 bases matching TRBD1. Germline CDR1 and CDR2: SGHNT and YYREEE (reference sequence). The CDR3 extends over 13 amino acids. Trimming cost V 3 bases and J 5 bases; bases outside gene matches: 2.

This clone was counted a single time. V gene TRBV30 combines with J gene TRBJ1-2; possible D gene TRBD1, 6 bases. Germline CDR1 is GTSNPN and CDR2 is SVGIG (reference sequence). There are 15 residues in the CDR3. V lost 3 bases to trimming and J lost 5 bases, with 19 bases between them. The CDR3 loop is CAWRDSQRGIYGYTF. The CDR3 nucleotides read TGTGCCTGGAGGGACAGCCAGAGAGGGATATATGGCTACACCTTC.

This clone was counted only a few times. The CDR3 sequence is CASSLFNNEQFF. CDR3 sequence (DNA): TGCGCCAGCAGCTTGTTCAACAATGAGCAGTTCTTC. The genes are TRBV5-1 and TRBJ2-1; D unclear. The CDR3 is 12 amino acids. Between the trimmed V and J ends, which lost 1 base and 5 bases, there was a span of 4 bases. Germline CDR1 is SGHRS and CDR2 is YFSETQ.

V and J are TRBV25-1 and TRBJ1-1, with D hard to call. Trimming cost V 9 bases and J 0 bases, with 5 bases left between them. This CDR3 region has 11 residues. CDR1 is MGHDK and CDR2 is SYGVNS in the germline V gene. The CDR3 coding sequence is TGTGCCAGTACAATGAACACTGAAGCTTTCTTT. It is translated as CASTMNTEAFF.

About this clone itself: One junction end does not reproduce the germline sequence, and a read error may be involved. The V and J genes are TRBV7-7 and TRBJ2-1; TRBD2 aligns across 10 bases. Germline CDR1 and CDR2: SSHAT and FNYEAQ (reference sequence). The CDR3 has 13 residues. CDR3 loop: CASSLAGGSEQFF. CDR3 coding DNA: TGTGCTAGCAGCTTAGCGGGGGGTAGTGAGCAGTTCTTC.

This clone was recorded a few times. The V and J genes are TRBV10-3 and TRBJ1-1; 9 nucleotides agree with TRBD1. The CDR3 totals 17 residues. V trimming: 0 bases; J trimming: 0 bases; junction bases outside the gene matches: 5. The germline CDR1 and CDR2 sequences are ENHRY and SYGVKD. The CDR3 spells CAISESGQGRLNTEAFF. The CDR3 coding sequence is TGTGCCATCAGTGAGTCGGGACAGGGTCGACTGAACACTGAAGCTTTCTTT.

The chain joins TRBV6-4 to TRBJ2-3; possible D gene TRBD1, 5 bases. The ends were cut back, 2 bases at V and 2 bases at J, with 8 bases in the middle. Germline lookup yields CDR1 MRHNA and CDR2 SNTAGT. The CDR3 is 14 amino acids. The CDR3 coding sequence is TGTGCCAGCAGTGACGACAGCCACACAGATACGCAGTATTTT. Its translation: CASSDDSHTDTQYF.

The chain has TRBV15 and TRBJ1-6, with TRBD1 as a possible D gene (6 bases). From germline, CDR1 is LNHNV and CDR2 YYDKDF (reference sequence). This CDR3 comprises 15 residues. Trimming pared 0 bases from V and 9 bases from J, leaving 12 bases between. CDR3 loop: CATSRDPAGVSPLHF. CDR3 coding DNA: TGTGCCACCAGCAGAGATCCGGCAGGGGTTTCACCCCTCCACTTT.

The J gene is TRBJ2-1, the V gene TRBV11-2; 8 bases are a match to TRBD2. The J segment lost 2 bases and the V segment lost 1 base, leaving 4 bases of the junction unmatched. Germline CDR1 is SGHAT and CDR2 is FQNNGV. CDR3 length: 16 amino acids. CDR3 protein: CASSLGSGGAYNEQFF. CDR3 bases: TGTGCCAGCAGCTTAGGGTCCGGGGGGGCCTACAATGAGCAGTTCTTC.

This clone was seen a few times. This chain joins TRBV2 and TRBJ1-1; 8 bases align to TRBD1. J lost 5 bases, V lost 5 bases, and 7 bases had no gene match. The CDR3 has 14 residues. Per germline, CDR1 SNHLY and CDR2 FYNNEI. The CDR3 reads CASSPGTGRTEAFF. Here the CDR3 DNA reads TGTGCCAGCAGTCCCGGGACAGGACGAACTGAAGCTTTCTTT.

The CDR3 is CAISAATSESTGELFF. CDR3 nucleotides: TGTGCCATCAGTGCGGCGACTAGCGAGAGCACCGGGGAGCTGTTTTTT. The chain combines TRBV10-3 with TRBJ2-2; 8 bases line up with TRBD2. Germline V lookup: CDR1 ENHRY, CDR2 SYGVKD. The length of the CDR3 is 16 residues. V was clipped by 4 bases and J by 4 bases; unmatched bases: 8.

A word on this clone: The junction differs from germline at one of its ends, possibly a read error. The V call is TRBV7-8, the J call TRBJ1-1; 7 positions match TRBD1. From germline, CDR1 is SGHVS and CDR2 FQNEAQ. CDR3 length: 13 amino acids. CDR3 loop: CASTLGGYTEAFF. In nucleotides, the CDR3 is TGTGCCAGCACCTTAGGGGGCTACACTGAAGCTTTCTTT.

This chain joins TRBV19 and TRBJ1-1, with D perhaps matching TRBD1 (6 bases). This CDR3 has 10 residues. The V end was cut by 7 bases, the J end by 8 bases, with 8 bases between. CDR1 LNHDA and CDR2 SQIVND come from the germline V gene (reference sequence). CDR3 bases: TGTGCCAGTAAGGGGGACGAAGCTTTCTTT. Translation gives CASKGDEAFF.

The V gene is TRBV27, the J gene TRBJ2-7; 10 nucleotides align to TRBD1. This CDR3 spans 15 amino acids. CDR1 is MNHEY and CDR2 is SMNVEV in the germline V gene (reference sequence). V lost 4 bases to trimming and J lost 4 bases; unmatched junction nucleotides: 7. The CDR3 nucleotides read TGTGCCAGCAGTTCTCCGGGACAGGGGTTTTACGAGCAGTACTTC. Protein: CASSSPGQGFYEQYF.

The chain couples TRBV19 to TRBJ1-4; D not resolved. Trimming removed 4 bases at V and 3 bases at J, with 12 bases between. The CDR3 is made up of 15 amino acids. Germline V gene sequence: CDR1 LNHDA, CDR2 SQIVND (reference sequence). For the CDR3, the DNA is TGTGCCAGTAGTACGGTCCCTTCGGCTAATGAAAAACTGTTTTTT. It specifies CASSTVPSANEKLFF.

The chain uses TRBV11-2 and TRBJ2-1; TRBD2 is a possible D gene (6 bases). Deletions cut 1 base from V and 8 bases from J, with 6 bases between. The germline V gene encodes CDR1 SGHAT and CDR2 FQNNGV. This CDR3 comprises 12 residues. The CDR3 region is CASSLASDEQFF. In DNA, the CDR3 is TGTGCCAGCAGCTTAGCTAGCGATGAGCAGTTCTTC.

A few counts support this clone. The V and J genes are TRBV7-9 and TRBJ1-3; TRBD1 aligns across 9 bases. The junction had 11 bases not matched to a gene; V was cut back by 5 bases and J by 3 bases. Germline assignment: CDR1 SEHNR and CDR2 FQNEAQ (reference sequence). This CDR3 spans 17 amino acids. CDR3 nucleotide sequence: TGTGCCAGCAGCACAAATATTGGACAGGGGCATGGAAACACCATATATTTT. Protein: CASSTNIGQGHGNTIYF.

The CDR3 reads CASSLAVGTVGQPQHF. CDR3 sequence (DNA): TGTGCCAGCAGCTTGGCCGTCGGGACAGTAGGACAGCCCCAGCATTTT. The rearrangement links TRBV5-6 to TRBJ1-5; 7 nucleotides line up with TRBD1. Germline CDR1 is SGHDT and CDR2 is YYEEEE. The CDR3 totals 16 residues. V lost 0 bases, J lost 7 bases, and 10 bases stayed unmatched.

The chain joins TRBV9 to TRBJ2-4; 15 bases are a match to TRBD2. The trim removed 3 bases at V and 1 base at J, leaving 8 bases unmatched. Looked up from germline, CDR1 is SGDLS and CDR2 is YYNGEE. There are 19 residues in the CDR3. The CDR3 nucleotides read TGTGCCAGCAGCGGAGGGACTAGCGGGGGGCTGGGGGCCAAAAACATTCAGTACTTC. Residues: CASSGGTSGGLGAKNIQYF.

The chain recombines TRBV10-3 with TRBJ2-5; unclear D gene. The CDR3 has 12 amino acids. Trimming pared 3 bases from V and 2 bases from J, leaving 4 bases between. Germline lookup yields CDR1 ENHRY and CDR2 SYGVKD. The CDR3 reads CAISELQETQYF. The CDR3 nucleotides read TGTGCCATCAGTGAACTGCAAGAGACCCAGTACTTC.

This clone is a singleton in its sample. V and J are TRBV5-4 and TRBJ1-4, with 10 bases aligning to TRBD1. Looked up from germline, CDR1 is SGHNT and CDR2 is YYREEE (reference sequence). V lost 4 bases and J lost 7; bases outside the gene matches: 13. CDR3 size: 17 residues. CDR3 sequence reads: CASSPGQGRVPSEKLFF. Here the CDR3 DNA reads TGTGCCAGCAGCCCGGGACAGGGGAGAGTTCCTAGTGAAAAACTGTTTTTT.

The V call is TRBV2, the J call TRBJ2-1, with 8 bases identical to TRBD1. This CDR3 spans 13 amino acids. Per the germline V gene, CDR1 is SNHLY and CDR2 is FYNNEI. The junction had 10 bases not matched to a gene; V was cut back by 11 bases and J by 7 bases. The DNA for the CDR3 is TGTGCCGGGGGGCAGGGGGCTAGGAATGAGCAGTTCTTC. Its protein is CAGGQGARNEQFF.

Turning to this clone: Other DNA sequences of this sample code for an identical CDR3. The chain employs TRBV7-9 and TRBJ2-5; TRBD2 matches at 7 bases. Germline CDR1 reads SEHNR; CDR2 reads FQNEAQ (reference sequence). CDR3 length: 13 residues. With V trimmed by 5 bases and J by 5 bases, 5 bases remained unmatched. CDR3 sequence (DNA): TGTGCCAGCAGCCTTGCGGGAGCTGAGACCCAGTACTTC. As protein: CASSLAGAETQYF.

The chain employs TRBV4-2 and TRBJ1-1, with D possibly matching TRBD1 (6 bases). The CDR3 covers 15 residues. The V gene's germline CDR1 is LGHNA and CDR2 YNFKEQ. V lost 1 base and J 1 base, leaving 10 bases between the germline ends. The CDR3 DNA sequence: TGTGCCAGCAGCCAAGGGCCGGGACAGAACACTGAAGCTTTCTTT. It is translated as CASSQGPGQNTEAFF.

This clone was seen only a few times. This sequence joins TRBV11-3 and TRBJ1-4, with D perhaps matching TRBD1 (6 bases). Trimming shortened V by 3 bases and J by 5 bases, and 13 bases separated the two germline ends. CDR1 is SGHNT, CDR2 YENEEA, per germline. This CDR3 comprises 15 residues. CDR3 protein: CASSLHREINEKLFF. CDR3 sequence (DNA): TGTGCCAGCAGCTTGCACAGGGAAATAAATGAAAAACTGTTTTTT.

Notes on this clone: At the DNA level, this CDR3 is encoded by other sequences in the same sample as well. The chain combines TRBV7-9 with TRBJ1-1; no definite D call. There are 13 residues in the CDR3. The germline V gene encodes CDR1 SEHNR and CDR2 FQNEAQ (reference sequence). Trimming took off 2 bases at V and 6 bases at J, with 10 bases between the two ends. DNA of the CDR3: TGTGCCAGCAGCTTAAGACCGCAGGCTGAAGCTTTCTTT. Translated: CASSLRPQAEAFF.